This T cell receptor beta chain came from a study of T-cell memory formation after mild COVID-19 (dated by TCRdb to about 2021). Notes on the research overall: Most TCR sequence clusters were specific to one of the two donors. T-cell clones expanding and contracting after mild COVID-19 in a couple of donors were tracked by longitudinal TCRalpha and TCRbeta repertoire sequencing. The cohort comprised two young, previously healthy adult volunteers, one female and one male. Broad study findings and their caveats: Only two mild cases were covered in the study, and larger cohorts including severe cases with pre-infection samples were considered necessary. SARS-CoV-2 specificity was not confirmed for the second-wave clones peaking on day 37. From day 15 to 85, contracting clones showed balanced CD4/CD8 phenotypes, whereas a second wave of clones that expanded from day 15 to 37 leaned towards CD4+. Contracting CD4+ clones turned up mainly in the CM and EM memory subsets, whereas EMRA was where CD8+ clones were enriched. Some responding clones were detected in pre-infection memory, which suggested that pre-existing cross-reactive memory T cells had joined the SARS-CoV-2 response.

For sequencing, an Illumina NovaSeq 6000 was employed. Using 5'RACE with constant-segment primers, TCRalpha and TCRbeta cDNA libraries were constructed, with sample barcodes and unique molecular identifiers added in the process. RNA was extracted from every sample with Trizol reagent. Library amplification was performed in two PCR steps, and a second sample barcode and Illumina TruSeq adapters were introduced in the second step. Sequencing of libraries was performed on an Illumina NovaSeq with 2 x 150 bp paired-end reads. The study's processing was this. Demultiplexing of reads and collapsing into UMI-guided consensus sequences were performed with migec v1.2.7. With mixcr v2.1.11, UMI consensuses were aligned to TRA and TRB V and J templates and assembled into clonotypes. Expanded or contracted clonotypes were those called significant by both edgeR and NoisET, with noise models trained on biological replicates. For edgeR calls, the thresholds were a false discovery rate-adjusted p below 0.01 and a log2 fold-change of 1. As an exploratory analysis of dynamics, PCA with hierarchical clustering was applied to max-normalized trajectories of the 1000 most abundant clonotypes. Each responding clone was given a CD4 or CD8 phenotype based on the CD4+ and CD8+ repertoires, which had been sequenced separately. TCRdb reran the public reads through fastp at Q25 and MiXCR, keeping productive beta chains. Records with the same CDR3 protein are collapsed into one entry carrying the most frequent genes and DNA. Clone size and V and J calls follow TCRdb, not the original study. The sample table holds about 430,000 distinct CDR3 sequences, of which roughly a quarter were seen once. Around 8.1% of the sample comes from the top ten.

PBMCs were isolated by Ficoll-Paque density gradient centrifugation. Points on this clonotype: The antigen it binds to is not known. No much larger clone exists at a distance of one base, and base qualities are not known.

Clipping removes 5 bases from V and 4 bases from J, with 5 as the unmatched junction base count. CDR3 length: 13 amino acids, cysteine to phenylalanine. CDR3 DNA is the only sequence kept; it has 39 bases, read in frame from the first base. Taken from the germline V gene (reference sequence), the CDR1 and CDR2 loops are LNHDA and SQIVND. The receptor chain draws on TRBV19 and TRBJ2-7, and 7 junction bases match TRBD2. The sequenced sample was PBMCs or a T cell subset sorted from them (not recorded which). This clonotype was sampled from an adult woman who had mild COVID-19 (a few samples of this study predate the infection). The sample titles of this study are shuffled in the database, so cell type and time point are left out; the donor was told from shared clones. The CDR3: CASSPRLAYEQYF. The DNA sequence is given as TGTGCCAGTAGTCCCAGACTAGCTTACGAGCAGTACTTC.